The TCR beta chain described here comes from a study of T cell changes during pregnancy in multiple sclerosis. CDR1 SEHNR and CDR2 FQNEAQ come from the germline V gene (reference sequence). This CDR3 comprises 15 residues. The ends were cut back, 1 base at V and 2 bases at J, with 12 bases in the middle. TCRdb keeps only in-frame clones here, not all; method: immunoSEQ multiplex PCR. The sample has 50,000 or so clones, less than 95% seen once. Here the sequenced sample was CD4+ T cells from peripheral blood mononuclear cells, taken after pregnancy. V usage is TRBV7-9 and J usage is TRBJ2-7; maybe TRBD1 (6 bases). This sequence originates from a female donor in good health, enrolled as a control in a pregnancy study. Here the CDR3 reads CASSLGGHMPYEQYF. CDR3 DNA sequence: TGTGCCAGCAGCTTAGGGGGACACATGCCCTACGAGCAGTACTTC.